The source of this T cell receptor beta chain is a study of cytomegalovirus exposure and HLA in healthy donors. About this clone: What it recognizes is unknown.

This PCR relied on a set of 60 Vbeta primers and 13 Jbeta primers. Only in-frame clones appear in the TCRdb table, and some are missing; sequencing was by immunoSEQ multiplex PCR. The table shows around 200,000 clones, with 80% to 85% occurring only once. Study findings and constraints: Excluded were some V segments that proved indistinguishable, including TRBV6-2 and TRBV6-3. Associated with HLA alleles at 0.05 false discovery rate in a later analysis were some 18,000 TCR beta sequences.

Per the germline V gene, CDR1 is LNHDA and CDR2 is SQIVND (reference sequence). CDR3 length: 12 residues. The V end lost 7 bases, the J end lost 7 bases, and 11 bases lay between the germline ends. Specimen: PBMCs. This chain uses TRBV19 with TRBJ1-5; perhaps TRBD1 as D (5 bases). This TCR was sampled from a man aged 35 to 55 in good health and CMV-seropositive. The CDR3 here is CASTPGVQPQHF. DNA for the CDR3: TGTGCCAGTACCCCGGGGGTGCAGCCCCAGCATTTT. The whole variable domain, filled in from reference TRBV19 and TRBJ1-5, reads DGGITQSPKYLFRKEGQNVTLSCEQNLNHDAMYWYRQDPGQGLRLIYYSQIVNDFQKGDIAEGYSVSREKKESFPLTVTSAQKNPTAFYLCASTPGVQPQHFGDGTRLSIL.